This T cell receptor beta chain was recorded in a study of T-cell reconstitution after alpha-beta-depleted transplantation in children. The TCRbeta library incorporated unique molecular identifiers. TCRdb passed the PCR reads through MiXCR, listing each CDR3 protein once. The sample lists around 370,000 distinct CDR3 sequences, 10% seen once, with approximately 2.3% in the top ten. The germline V gene has CDR1 SGHTA and CDR2 FQGNSA. The CDR3 is 14 residues long. Trimming stripped 3 bases from V and 4 bases from J, with 10 bases between. This receptor was taken from a human donor who donated a stem cell graft to a child with acute lymphoblastic leukemia. Sequencing used PBMCs from the stem cell graft donor, obtained from the stem cell graft. This rearrangement joins TRBV7-2 to TRBJ1-3; perhaps TRBD1 as D (5 bases). The CDR3 region has the DNA TGTGCCAGCAGCTTTGGGGCAACCGGAAACACCATATATTTT. It is translated as CASSFGATGNTIYF. Complete variable domain (other parts from reference TRBV7-2 and TRBJ1-3): GAGVSQSPSNKVTEKGKDVELRCDPISGHTALYWYRQSLGQGLEFLIYFQGNSAPDKSGLPSDRFSAERTGGSVSTLTIQRTQQEDSAVYLCASSFGATGNTIYFGEGSWLTVV.